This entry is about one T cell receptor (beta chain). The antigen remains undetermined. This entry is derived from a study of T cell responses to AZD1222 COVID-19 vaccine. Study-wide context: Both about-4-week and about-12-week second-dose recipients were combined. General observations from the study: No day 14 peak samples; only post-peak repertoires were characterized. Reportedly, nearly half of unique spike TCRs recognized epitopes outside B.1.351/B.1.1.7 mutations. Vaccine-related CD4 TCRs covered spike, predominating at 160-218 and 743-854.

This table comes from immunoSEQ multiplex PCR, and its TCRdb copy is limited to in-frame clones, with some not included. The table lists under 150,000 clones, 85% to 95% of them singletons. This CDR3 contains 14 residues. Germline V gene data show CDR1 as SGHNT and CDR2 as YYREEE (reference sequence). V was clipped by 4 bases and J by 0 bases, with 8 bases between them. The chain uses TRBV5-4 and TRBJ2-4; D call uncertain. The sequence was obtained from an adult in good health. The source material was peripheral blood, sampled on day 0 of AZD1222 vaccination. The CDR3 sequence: CASSRELAKNIQYF. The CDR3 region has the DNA TGTGCCAGCAGCAGGGAACTAGCCAAAAACATTCAGTACTTC.